Shown below are 11 T cell receptor beta chains from a single sample sequenced in a study of graft-versus-host responses after intestinal transplantation. The protocol was immunoSEQ multiplex PCR, while the TCRdb copy is restricted to in-frame clones and leaves out a portion. The data hold some 55,000 clones, with 91% observed a single time. The source was PBMCs, collected roughly 95 weeks after intestinal transplant. The receptors come from a human patient who received an intestinal transplant, so some T cells may come from the graft donor.

The V call is TRBV15, the J call TRBJ2-5, with 9 bases fitting TRBD2. Germline CDR1 LNHNV, CDR2 YYDKDF (reference sequence). The trim removed 3 bases at V and 5 bases at J, leaving 7 bases unmatched. This CDR3 has 15 amino acids. CDR3 in DNA: TGTGCCACCAGCAGGGAAGCGGGGGGTTCTGAGACCCAGTACTTC. This gives the protein CATSREAGGSETQYF.

The rearrangement uses TRBV2 and TRBJ1-5, with no clear D. V shed 6 bases and J shed 0 bases, with 15 bases lying between them. This CDR3 region has 16 residues. Looked up from germline, CDR1 is SNHLY and CDR2 is FYNNEI. The CDR3 sequence: CASSRRVGYSNQPQHF. In DNA, the CDR3 is TGTGCCAGCAGCCGGAGGGTCGGGTATAGCAATCAGCCCCAGCATTTT.

Only a few counts were recorded for this clone. The chain employs TRBV7-9 and TRBJ1-5; 7 bases map to TRBD1. With 4 bases clipped from V and 2 bases from J, the junction kept 2 bases outside the gene matches. The CDR3 totals 14 residues. The germline gives CDR1 SEHNR, CDR2 FQNEAQ (reference sequence). The CDR3 reads CASSSGQGNQPQHF. CDR3 sequence (DNA): TGTGCCAGCAGCTCCGGACAGGGCAATCAGCCCCAGCATTTT. Full variable domain (rest looked up from reference TRBV7-9 and TRBJ1-5): DTGVSQNPRHKITKRGQNVTFRCDPISEHNRLYWYRQTLGQGPEFLTYFQNEAQLEKSRLLSDRFSAERPKGSFSTLEIQRTEQGDSAMYLCASSSGQGNQPQHFGDGTRLSIL.

In this sample, this clone turned up once. Here the CDR3 DNA reads TGTGCCAGCAGCTTAGAACTAGCGGGGACCTCCCAGTACTTC. Translation: CASSLELAGTSQYF. This chain connects TRBV7-9 to TRBJ2-5, with 10 bases lining up with TRBD2. Germline V gene lookup returns CDR1 SEHNR and CDR2 FQNEAQ (reference sequence). This CDR3 spans 14 amino acids. The junction had 5 bases not matched to a gene; V was cut back by 1 base and J by 9 bases.

This clone was observed a single time. The chain links TRBV30 to TRBJ1-2; D gene ambiguous. The CDR3 length is 13 residues. V was cut by 5 bases and J by 2 bases, with 12 bases left in between. CDR1 GTSNPN and CDR2 SVGIG come from the germline V gene (reference sequence). CDR3 DNA: TGTGCCTGGCGCCCTGATCTAAACTATGGCTACACCTTC. This sequence encodes CAWRPDLNYGYTF. Supplemented by reference TRBV30 and TRBJ1-2, the full variable domain reads SQTIHQWPATLVQPVGSPLSLECTVEGTSNPNLYWYRQAAGRGLQLLFYSVGIGQISSEVPQNLSASRPQDRQFILSSKKLLLSDSGFYLCAWRPDLNYGYTFGSGTRLTVV.

The chain links TRBV19 to TRBJ2-3, with 9 bases lining up with TRBD2. V lost 5 bases to trimming and J lost 1 base; unmatched junction nucleotides: 13. This CDR3 spans 18 amino acids. CDR1 and CDR2 (germline): LNHDA, SQIVND (reference sequence). The CDR3 loop reads CASSSYLYSGGRTDTQYF. The CDR3 DNA is TGTGCCAGTAGTTCATATCTTTATAGCGGGGGACGCACAGATACGCAGTATTTT.

In DNA, the CDR3 is TGTGCCAGCAGCCAGGATACGTACACTGAAGCTTTCTTT. Protein product: CASSQDTYTEAFF. The chain uses TRBV2 and TRBJ1-1, with no clear D. The V and J ends lost 6 bases and 3 bases respectively, with 11 bases between them. CDR1 is SNHLY and CDR2 is FYNNEI in the germline V gene. The CDR3 runs to 13 residues.

This clone is a singleton in its sample. The rearrangement links TRBV16 to TRBJ1-2; D is perhaps TRBD1 (5 bases). Trimming took 10 bases from V and 3 from J, leaving 18 bases between them. From germline, CDR1 is KGHSY and CDR2 FQNENV. The CDR3 contains 14 residues. The CDR3, as DNA: TGTGCCACCGATCCCGGGGGATCCGACTATGGCTACACCTTC. This sequence encodes CATDPGGSDYGYTF.

The chain employs TRBV7-9 and TRBJ1-3; no firm D call. Germline lookup yields CDR1 SEHNR and CDR2 FQNEAQ (reference sequence). The CDR3 runs to 18 residues. V was cut by 0 bases and J by 1 base, with 16 bases left in between. The CDR3 spells CASSLATGWGRSGNTIYF. The DNA for the CDR3 is TGTGCCAGCAGCTTAGCCACTGGGTGGGGTCGTTCTGGAAACACCATATATTTT.

The gene calls are TRBV15 and TRBJ1-1, with 8 bases identical to TRBD1. The length of the CDR3 is 14 residues. CDR1 and CDR2 (germline): LNHNV, YYDKDF (reference sequence). Unmatched junction bases numbered 3, after V lost 3 bases and J lost 3 bases. The CDR3 here is CATSRDREYTEAFF. In DNA, the CDR3 is TGTGCCACCAGCAGGGACAGGGAGTACACTGAAGCTTTCTTT. Based on the CDR3 plus reference TRBV15 and TRBJ1-1, the full variable domain is DAMVIQNPRYQVTQFGKPVTLSCSQTLNHNVMYWYQQKSSQAPKLLFHYYDKDFNNEADTPDNFQSRRPNTSFCFLDIRSPGLGDTAMYLCATSRDREYTEAFFGQGTRLTVV.

CDR3 in DNA: TGTGCCAGTAGTATTGTGGCAGGGGGGACCTACGAGCAGTACTTC. It specifies CASSIVAGGTYEQYF. The gene calls are TRBV19 and TRBJ2-7, with a tentative D call TRBD1 (7 bases). Per the germline V gene, CDR1 is LNHDA and CDR2 is SQIVND (reference sequence). Trimming removed 3 bases at V and 2 bases at J, with 14 bases between. The length of the CDR3 is 15 residues.